The T cell receptor beta chain described here comes from a study of T cell responses to AZD1222 COVID-19 vaccine. After removal of 0 bases from V and 0 bases from J, the junction contained 12 bases not matched to a gene. Per germline, CDR1 SEHNR and CDR2 FQNEAQ (reference sequence). The CDR3 length is 19 residues. Data came from immunoSEQ multiplex PCR; TCRdb stores just in-frame clones and leaves some out. The sample lists 180,000 or so clones; 94% were seen once. Whole-study results and caveats: Distributed over spike, vaccine-associated CD4 TCRs predominated at 160-218 and 743-854. Receipt of two AZD1222 doses was followed by a rise in Spike-specific TCR breadth and depth. Variant regions that are unmutated are reportedly the target of nearly half of spike-specific TCRs.

In this sample, this clone turned up once. Its matching antigen is unknown. Sequencing was performed on peripheral blood, taken on day 0 of AZD1222 vaccination. This TCR was recovered from an adult in good health. V and J are TRBV7-9 and TRBJ1-1; 8 bases line up with TRBD1. The DNA for the CDR3 is TGTGCCAGCAGCTTAGCAAACCATCAGGGGGCAGGGATGAACACTGAAGCTTTCTTT. It translates to CASSLANHQGAGMNTEAFF.